A single sample is the source of the 29 T cell receptor beta chains below, sequenced in a study of blood T cell repertoires in COVID-19 (dated by TCRdb to the early 2020s). Library method: the immunoSEQ multiplex PCR assay. TCRdb's version of the immuneACCESS table is confined to in-frame rearrangements and falls short of the full clone set. An unresolved V gene accounts for under half of the shortfall where checked; the remainder is of unknown origin. Across this sample there are about 88,000 clones, with about 92% seen only once. Jointly, the top ten make up over 5% of the sample. Sequenced: peripheral blood. These receptors were collected from a man between 18 and 35 years old with COVID-19, enrolled during active disease.

The chain recombines TRBV4-3 with TRBJ2-1, with a possible D match to TRBD2 (5 bases). V dropped 0 bases and J dropped 16 bases, with 16 bases sitting between them. The CDR3 loop spans 13 amino acids. Germline V gene sequence: CDR1 LGHNA, CDR2 YSLEER. The CDR3 loop is CASSQDMRATTFF. CDR3 sequence (DNA): TGCGCCAGCAGCCAAGATATGAGGGCCACGACCTTCTTC.

With respect to this clone: Germline and junction disagree at one end, which may indicate a read error. The genes are TRBV19 and TRBJ1-4; the match to TRBD1 covers 7 bases. The CDR3 runs 15 residues. Germline lookup yields CDR1 LNHDA and CDR2 SQIVND (reference sequence). The CDR3 DNA follows: TGTGCCAGTAGACGACCCTTAACAGGGGACGAAAAACTGCTTTTT. Translation gives CASRRPLTGDEKLLF.

This clone was counted a single time. An end of the junction differs from the germline gene, which may be a read error. V gene TRBV3-1 (or the pseudogene TRBV3-2) combines with J gene TRBJ2-4; weak D call: TRBD1 (6 bases). The CDR3 totals 11 residues. Germline loops: CDR1 LGHDT, CDR2 YNNKEL (reference sequence). This CDR3 is CASSQDRGLHF. The CDR3 DNA sequence: TGTGCCAGCAGCCAAGACAGGGGATTGCACTTC.

The V call is TRBV19, the J call TRBJ2-7, with D possibly matching TRBD1 (7 bases). This CDR3 is built from 13 residues. Per germline, CDR1 LNHDA and CDR2 SQIVND (reference sequence). Trimming cost V 8 bases and J 4 bases, with 15 bases left between them. The DNA of the CDR3 is TGTGCCAGTCGTCAGGCAGGGGGGTACGAGCAGTACTTC. Residues: CASRQAGGYEQYF. The full variable domain, rest sourced from reference TRBV19 and TRBJ2-7, is DGGITQSPKYLFRKEGQNVTLSCEQNLNHDAMYWYRQDPGQGLRLIYYSQIVNDFQKGDIAEGYSVSREKKESFPLTVTSAQKNPTAFYLCASRQAGGYEQYFGPGTRLTVT.

The CDR3 loop is CASSRPSGRGETQYF. For the CDR3, the DNA is TGTGCCAGCAGCCGACCTAGCGGGAGAGGGGAGACCCAGTACTTC. The V call is TRBV5-4, the J call TRBJ2-5; 10 nucleotides match TRBD2. Germline CDR1 is SGHNT and CDR2 is YYREEE (reference sequence). The CDR3 loop spans 15 amino acids. J lost 5 bases, V lost 4 bases, and 8 bases had no gene match.

The rearrangement uses TRBV9 and TRBJ1-2, with 8 nucleotides matching TRBD1. Per germline, CDR1 SGDLS and CDR2 YYNGEE. J gave up 4 bases and V 4 bases, and 6 bases lay outside the gene matches. The CDR3 covers 14 residues. The CDR3 DNA reads TGTGCCAGCAGCCCCGGGACAGGACTCTATGGCTACACCTTC. Its translation is CASSPGTGLYGYTF.

The gene calls are TRBV11-2 and TRBJ2-5; D remains ambiguous. The CDR3 extends over 13 amino acids. Germline-derived CDR1 and CDR2 are SGHAT and FQNNGV. Trimming took off 0 bases at V and 5 bases at J, with 7 bases between the two ends. The chain's CDR3 is CASSLEYEETQYF. CDR3 sequence (DNA): TGTGCCAGCAGCTTAGAATATGAGGAGACCCAGTACTTC.

The chain links TRBV5-6 to TRBJ2-6, with D possibly being TRBD1 (6 bases). The V end was cut by 0 bases, the J end by 0 bases, with 16 bases between. The CDR3 runs 19 residues. Germline lookup yields CDR1 SGHDT and CDR2 YYEEEE. CDR3 region: CASSLGWTALSSGANVLTF. The CDR3 DNA is TGTGCCAGCAGCTTGGGCTGGACAGCCTTAAGCTCTGGGGCCAACGTCCTGACTTTC.

The chain carries TRBV4-2 and TRBJ2-7, with D unresolved. V dropped 4 bases and J dropped 0 bases, with 10 bases sitting between them. Germline lookup yields CDR1 LGHNA and CDR2 YNFKEQ. The CDR3 consists of 14 residues. The DNA of the CDR3 is TGTGCCAGCAGCCCCGCTAAGCTCTCCTACGAGCAGTACTTC. This encodes CASSPAKLSYEQYF.

Note on this clone: The junction does not match germline at one end; this may be a read error. This rearrangement joins TRBV4-3 to TRBJ1-4; no definite D call. From germline, CDR1 is LGHNA and CDR2 YSLEER. This CDR3 is built from 14 residues. CDR3 coding DNA: TGCGCCAGCAGCCAAGACCCCCTTGCTTTAAAACTGCTTTTT. It is translated as CASSQDPLALKLLF.

The table lists this clone with a few counts. This chain links TRBV28 with TRBJ1-5; the match to TRBD1 covers 7 bases. The J segment lost 3 bases and the V segment lost 1 base, leaving 6 bases of the junction unmatched. The CDR3 totals 16 residues. Germline V lookup: CDR1 MDHEN, CDR2 SYDVKM. CDR3 protein: CASSLLGRGDNQPQHF. CDR3 sequence (DNA): TGTGCCAGCAGTTTATTGGGCAGGGGGGACAATCAGCCCCAGCATTTT.

J is TRBJ2-7 and V is TRBV14; D not resolved. Trimming removed 1 base from V and 5 bases from J, with 6 bases in between. This CDR3 region has 12 residues. The germline V gene encodes CDR1 SGHDN and CDR2 FVKESK. The chain's CDR3 is CASSQAVHEQYF. CDR3 in DNA: TGTGCCAGCAGCCAAGCTGTCCACGAGCAGTACTTC.

V usage is TRBV5-5 and J usage is TRBJ2-7, with 8 bases identical to TRBD1. Germline CDR1 reads SGHKS; CDR2 reads YYEKEE (reference sequence). J gave up 3 bases and V 3 bases, and 5 bases lay outside the gene matches. The CDR3 runs 14 residues. The CDR3 here is CASSSGQGLYEQYF. The CDR3 nucleotides are TGTGCCAGCAGCTCTGGACAGGGTCTCTACGAGCAGTACTTC.

V is TRBV19 and J is TRBJ2-1, with D possibly TRBD2 on 6 matching bases. The V gene's germline CDR1 is LNHDA and CDR2 SQIVND (reference sequence). This CDR3 spans 15 amino acids. The V and J ends lost 5 bases and 0 bases respectively, with 11 bases between them. This chain's CDR3 is CASSFRLDSYNEQFF. The DNA of the CDR3 is TGTGCCAGTAGTTTTAGACTAGACTCCTACAATGAGCAGTTCTTC.

The rearrangement uses TRBV9 and TRBJ2-2, with 9 bases fitting TRBD1. CDR3 length: 15 residues. The J segment lost 3 bases and the V segment lost 3 bases, leaving 3 bases of the junction unmatched. Per the germline V gene, CDR1 is SGDLS and CDR2 is YYNGEE. The CDR3 protein is CASSGDRVDTGELFF. CDR3 nucleotides: TGTGCCAGCAGCGGGGACAGGGTCGACACCGGGGAGCTGTTTTTT. The entire variable domain, with the rest obtained from reference TRBV9 and TRBJ2-2, is as follows: DSGVTQTPKHLITATGQRVTLRCSPRSGDLSVYWYQQSLDQGLQFLIQYYNGEERAKGNILERFSAQQFPDLHSELNLSSLELGDSALYFCASSGDRVDTGELFFGEGSRLTVL.

This clone appeared a single time. The chain joins TRBV9 to TRBJ2-5; 7 nucleotides line up with TRBD2. The CDR3 length is 17 residues. Germline CDR1 and CDR2: SGDLS and YYNGEE. V trimming: 0 bases; J trimming: 2 bases; junction bases outside the gene matches: 10. The CDR3 DNA follows: TGTGCCAGCAGCGTAGCTACGCAGCGGGGCATACAAGAGACCCAGTACTTC. This translates into CASSVATQRGIQETQYF.

The V call is TRBV28, the J call TRBJ1-2; TRBD1 agrees at 7 bases. The length of the CDR3 is 15 residues. J gave up 8 bases and V 4 bases, and 13 bases lay outside the gene matches. Germline loops: CDR1 MDHEN, CDR2 SYDVKM. This chain's CDR3 is CASSSLEQGTAGYTF. For the CDR3, the DNA is TGTGCCAGCAGTTCCCTTGAACAGGGGACGGCAGGCTACACCTTC.

The rearrangement links TRBV19 to TRBJ2-1; possible D gene TRBD2, 6 bases. Trimming removed 7 bases at V and 7 bases at J, with 11 bases between. Germline V gives CDR1 LNHDA, CDR2 SQIVND (reference sequence). This CDR3 spans 12 amino acids. In nucleotides, the CDR3 is TGTGCCAGTACGGCAGGAGGGAATGAGCAGTTCTTC. Translated: CASTAGGNEQFF.

The chain uses TRBV5-5 and TRBJ1-2, with TRBD1 matching 8 bases. Per germline, CDR1 SGHKS and CDR2 YYEKEE (reference sequence). Unmatched junction bases numbered 15, after V lost 0 bases and J lost 11 bases. The CDR3 extends over 16 amino acids. Here the CDR3 reads CASSLGFSDRGWGYTF. Written as DNA, the CDR3 is TGTGCCAGCAGCTTGGGATTTTCTGACAGGGGATGGGGGTACACCTTC.

This chain joins TRBV6-5 and TRBJ1-5; the match to TRBD1 covers 7 bases. Germline CDR1 is MNHEY and CDR2 is SVGAGI. V trimming: 6 bases; J trimming: 0 bases; junction bases outside the gene matches: 2. The CDR3 is 14 amino acids. CDR3 DNA: TGTGCCAGCAGCGGACAGGATAGCAATCAGCCCCAGCATTTT. Protein: CASSGQDSNQPQHF.

The chain uses TRBV2 and TRBJ2-7, with D perhaps matching TRBD2 (6 bases). Trimming pared 4 bases from V and 2 bases from J, leaving 12 bases between. Germline V CDR1 and CDR2: SNHLY, FYNNEI. The CDR3 contains 14 residues. The CDR3 protein is CASSVAGRTYEQYF. The CDR3 nucleotides are TGTGCCAGCAGTGTGGCAGGGAGGACCTACGAGCAGTACTTC.

This rearrangement joins TRBV5-6 to TRBJ2-7; D call uncertain. Deletions cut 1 base from V and 0 bases from J, with 8 bases between. Germline-derived CDR1 and CDR2 are SGHDT and YYEEEE. The CDR3 runs 14 residues. Here the CDR3 reads CASSLFPRSYEQYF. The DNA for the CDR3 is TGTGCCAGCAGCTTGTTTCCCCGCTCCTACGAGCAGTACTTC.

This sequence joins TRBV5-5 and TRBJ2-1; a possible D gene is TRBD2 (5 bases). The CDR3 runs to 16 residues. V was clipped by 1 base and J by 0 bases, with 11 bases between them. The germline gives CDR1 SGHKS, CDR2 YYEKEE (reference sequence). The CDR3 region has the DNA TGTGCCAGCAGCTTGCTTGGGGAGAGCTCCTACAATGAGCAGTTCTTC. It specifies CASSLLGESSYNEQFF.

This clone was detected once. This chain connects TRBV19 to TRBJ1-5; no definite D call. This CDR3 has 15 amino acids. Trimming pared 3 bases from V and 5 bases from J, leaving 14 bases between. Germline V gene data show CDR1 as LNHDA and CDR2 as SQIVND (reference sequence). The CDR3 DNA is TGTGCCAGTAGTATCAGAAAAACCTTCGATCAGCCCCAGCATTTT. Translation: CASSIRKTFDQPQHF.

This chain uses TRBV7-8 with TRBJ2-7; 9 bases are shared with TRBD1. Germline V gene lookup returns CDR1 SGHVS and CDR2 FQNEAQ. With V trimmed by 5 bases and J by 3 bases, 11 bases remained unmatched. The CDR3 has 16 amino acids. This chain's CDR3 is CASSRGGTGSGYEQYF. The CDR3 DNA sequence: TGTGCCAGCAGCCGAGGAGGGACAGGGTCCGGCTACGAGCAGTACTTC.

This chain joins TRBV13 and TRBJ1-1; no firm D call. This CDR3 spans 15 amino acids. V lost 5 bases, J lost 5 bases, and 18 bases lay in between. CDR1 is PRHDT and CDR2 is FYEKMQ in the germline V gene (reference sequence). The CDR3, as DNA: TGTGCCAGCAGCCAAAAACCCAATTCGGGGACTGAAGCTTTCTTT. It encodes CASSQKPNSGTEAFF. The full variable domain, in which reference TRBV13 and TRBJ1-1 provide the parts outside the CDR3, is AAGVIQSPRHLIKEKRETATLKCYPIPRHDTVYWYQQGPGQDPQFLISFYEKMQSDKGSIPDRFSAQQFSDYHSELNMSSLELGDSALYFCASSQKPNSGTEAFFGQGTRLTVV.

V usage is TRBV6-5 and J usage is TRBJ2-2; D perhaps matches TRBD1 (7 bases). CDR3 size: 16 residues. From germline, CDR1 is MNHEY and CDR2 SVGAGI. V was cut by 4 bases and J by 4 bases, with 16 bases left in between. CDR3 nucleotides: TGTGCCAGCAGTTGGTTCGCAGGGGGAGGCACCGGGGAGCTGTTTTTT. It codes for CASSWFAGGGTGELFF.

The chain joins TRBV13 to TRBJ2-7; TRBD2 matches 7 bases. The CDR3 has 14 amino acids. The germline gives CDR1 PRHDT, CDR2 FYEKMQ (reference sequence). The ends lost 1 base at V and 6 bases at J; junction bases unmatched: 6. Here the CDR3 DNA reads TGTGCCAGCAGCTTAGCCGGGGGGACCCTCGAGCAGTACTTC. This encodes CASSLAGGTLEQYF. Full variable domain (rest looked up from reference TRBV13 and TRBJ2-7): AAGVIQSPRHLIKEKRETATLKCYPIPRHDTVYWYQQGPGQDPQFLISFYEKMQSDKGSIPDRFSAQQFSDYHSELNMSSLELGDSALYFCASSLAGGTLEQYFGPGTRLTVT.

The chain recombines TRBV7-2 with TRBJ1-2; 8 bases align to TRBD1. The CDR3 has 14 amino acids. Germline V gene data show CDR1 as SGHTA and CDR2 as FQGNSA. Unmatched junction bases numbered 10, after V lost 5 bases and J lost 8 bases. The CDR3 protein is CASSPLGQGGGYTF. For the CDR3, the DNA is TGTGCCAGCAGCCCCCTCGGACAGGGAGGGGGCTACACCTTC.